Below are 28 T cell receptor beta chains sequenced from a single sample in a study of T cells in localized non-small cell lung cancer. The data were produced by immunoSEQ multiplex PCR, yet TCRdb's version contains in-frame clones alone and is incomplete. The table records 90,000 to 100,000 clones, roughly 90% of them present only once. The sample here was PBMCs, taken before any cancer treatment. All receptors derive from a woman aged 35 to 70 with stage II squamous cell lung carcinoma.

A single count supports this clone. The CDR3 nucleotides are TGTGCCAGCAGTGAATATAAGAGGACAGAAGCTTTCTTT. Protein sequence: CASSEYKRTEAFF. This chain links TRBV25-1 with TRBJ1-1, with D possibly matching TRBD1 (5 bases). In germline, CDR1 is MGHDK, CDR2 SYGVNS. The germline V and J ends were trimmed by 0 bases and 8 bases, with 10 bases remaining between them. This CDR3 is built from 13 residues.

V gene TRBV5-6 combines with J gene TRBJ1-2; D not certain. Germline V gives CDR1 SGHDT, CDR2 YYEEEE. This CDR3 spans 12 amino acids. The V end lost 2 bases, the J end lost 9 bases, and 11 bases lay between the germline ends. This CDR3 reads CASSFDRRSYTF. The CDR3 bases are TGTGCCAGCAGCTTCGACCGGAGGAGCTACACCTTC.

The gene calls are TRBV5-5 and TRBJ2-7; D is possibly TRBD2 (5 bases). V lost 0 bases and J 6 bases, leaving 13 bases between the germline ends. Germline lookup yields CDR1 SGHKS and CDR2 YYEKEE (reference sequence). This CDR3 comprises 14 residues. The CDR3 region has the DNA TGTGCCAGCAGCTTGGAGCGGAGCCGAGGCGAGCAGTACTTC. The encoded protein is CASSLERSRGEQYF.

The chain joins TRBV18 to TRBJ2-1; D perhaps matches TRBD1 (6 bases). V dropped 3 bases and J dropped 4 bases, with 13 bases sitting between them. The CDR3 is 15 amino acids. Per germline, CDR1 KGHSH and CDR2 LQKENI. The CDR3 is CASSPLAQGYNEQFF. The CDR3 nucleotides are TGTGCCAGCTCACCGCTAGCTCAGGGGTACAATGAGCAGTTCTTC.

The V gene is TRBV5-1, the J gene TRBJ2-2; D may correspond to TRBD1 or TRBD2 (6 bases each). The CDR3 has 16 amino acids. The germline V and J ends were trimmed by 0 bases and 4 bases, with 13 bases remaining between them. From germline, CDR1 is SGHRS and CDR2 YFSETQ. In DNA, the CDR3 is TGCGCCAGCAGCTTGGTAGGAGGGGGTAGCACCGGGGAGCTGTTTTTT. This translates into CASSLVGGGSTGELFF.

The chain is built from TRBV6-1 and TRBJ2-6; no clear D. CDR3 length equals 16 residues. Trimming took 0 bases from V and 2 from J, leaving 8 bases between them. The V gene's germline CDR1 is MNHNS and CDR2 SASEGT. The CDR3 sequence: CASSEAPSPGANVLTF. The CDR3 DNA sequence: TGTGCCAGCAGTGAAGCGCCCAGTCCTGGGGCCAACGTCCTGACTTTC.

The CDR3 coding sequence is TGTGCCAGCAGCTCCTCCCCCGCAGACAACTATGGCTACACCTTC. It specifies CASSSSPADNYGYTF. This chain joins TRBV2 and TRBJ1-2; D unresolved. Trimming left V 6 bases short and J 2 bases short, with 16 bases between. This CDR3 has 15 residues. Germline CDR1 SNHLY, CDR2 FYNNEI.

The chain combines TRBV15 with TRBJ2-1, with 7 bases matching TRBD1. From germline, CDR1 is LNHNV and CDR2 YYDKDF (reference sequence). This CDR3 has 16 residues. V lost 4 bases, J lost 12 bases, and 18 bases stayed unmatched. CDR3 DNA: TGTGCCACCAGCAACCCCCTTGGGCAGGGGGTAACTGGGCAGTTCTTC. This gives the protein CATSNPLGQGVTGQFF.

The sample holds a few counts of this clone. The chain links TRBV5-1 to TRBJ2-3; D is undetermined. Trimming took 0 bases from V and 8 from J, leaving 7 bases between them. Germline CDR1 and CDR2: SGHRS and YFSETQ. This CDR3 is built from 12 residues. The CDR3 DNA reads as TGCGCCAGCAGCTTGGGTTCTGCTACGCAGTATTTT. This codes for CASSLGSATQYF. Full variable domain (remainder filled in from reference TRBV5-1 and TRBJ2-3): KAGVTQTPRYLIKTRGQQVTLSCSPISGHRSVSWYQQTPGQGLQFLFEYFSETQRNKGNFPGRFSGRQFSNSRSEMNVSTLELGDSALYLCASSLGSATQYFGPGTRLTVL.

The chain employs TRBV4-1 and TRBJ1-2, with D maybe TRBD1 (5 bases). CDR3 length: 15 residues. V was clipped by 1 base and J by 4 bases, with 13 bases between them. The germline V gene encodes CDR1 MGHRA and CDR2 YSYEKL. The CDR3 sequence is CASSQAQGLPYGYTF. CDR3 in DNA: TGCGCCAGCAGCCAAGCCCAGGGTCTCCCCTATGGCTACACCTTC.

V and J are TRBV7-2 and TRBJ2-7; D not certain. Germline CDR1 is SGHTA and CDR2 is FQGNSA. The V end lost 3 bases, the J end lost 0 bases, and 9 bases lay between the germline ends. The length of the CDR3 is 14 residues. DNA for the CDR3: TGTGCCAGCAGCTTCGGCGGAAGCTCCTACGAGCAGTACTTC. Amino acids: CASSFGGSSYEQYF.

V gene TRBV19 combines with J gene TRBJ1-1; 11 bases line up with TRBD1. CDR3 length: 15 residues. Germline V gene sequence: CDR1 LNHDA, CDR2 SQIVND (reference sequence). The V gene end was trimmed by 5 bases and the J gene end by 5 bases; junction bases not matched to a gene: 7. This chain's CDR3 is CASSLGQGAGTEAFF. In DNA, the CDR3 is TGTGCCAGTAGTCTCGGACAGGGGGCTGGTACTGAAGCTTTCTTT.

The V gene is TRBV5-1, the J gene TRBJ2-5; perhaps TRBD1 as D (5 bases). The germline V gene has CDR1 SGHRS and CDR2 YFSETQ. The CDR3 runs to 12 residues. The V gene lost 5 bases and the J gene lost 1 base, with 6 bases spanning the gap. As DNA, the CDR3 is TGCGCCAGCAGAGACAGCCAAGAGACCCAGTACTTC. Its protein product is CASRDSQETQYF.

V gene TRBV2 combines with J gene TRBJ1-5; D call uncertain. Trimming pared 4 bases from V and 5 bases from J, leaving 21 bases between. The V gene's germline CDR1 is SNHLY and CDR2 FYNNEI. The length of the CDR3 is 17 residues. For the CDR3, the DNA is TGTGCCAGCAGTGTAAGATTGGCCTCGGGGAAAGATCAGCCCCAGCATTTT. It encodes CASSVRLASGKDQPQHF.

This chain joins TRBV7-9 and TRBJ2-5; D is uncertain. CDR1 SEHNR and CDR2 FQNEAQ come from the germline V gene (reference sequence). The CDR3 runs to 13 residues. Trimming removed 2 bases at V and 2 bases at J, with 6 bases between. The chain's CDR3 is CASSLRAQETQYF. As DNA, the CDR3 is TGTGCCAGCAGCTTAAGAGCGCAAGAGACCCAGTACTTC.

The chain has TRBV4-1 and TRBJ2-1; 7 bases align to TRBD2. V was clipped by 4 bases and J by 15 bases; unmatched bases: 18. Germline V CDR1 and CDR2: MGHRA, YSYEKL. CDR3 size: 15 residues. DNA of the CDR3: TGCGCCAGCAGCCCGCCCCAGCGGGACGATAAAGGGCTGTTCTTC. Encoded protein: CASSPPQRDDKGLFF.

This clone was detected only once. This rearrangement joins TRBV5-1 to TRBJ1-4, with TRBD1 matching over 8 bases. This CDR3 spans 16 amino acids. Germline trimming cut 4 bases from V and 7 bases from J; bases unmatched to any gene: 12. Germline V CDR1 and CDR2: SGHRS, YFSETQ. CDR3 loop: CASSRTPGGVGEKLFF. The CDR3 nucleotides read TGCGCCAGCAGCCGAACCCCAGGGGGCGTAGGTGAAAAACTGTTTTTT. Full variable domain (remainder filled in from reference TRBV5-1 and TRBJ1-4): KAGVTQTPRYLIKTRGQQVTLSCSPISGHRSVSWYQQTPGQGLQFLFEYFSETQRNKGNFPGRFSGRQFSNSRSEMNVSTLELGDSALYLCASSRTPGGVGEKLFFGSGTQLSVL.

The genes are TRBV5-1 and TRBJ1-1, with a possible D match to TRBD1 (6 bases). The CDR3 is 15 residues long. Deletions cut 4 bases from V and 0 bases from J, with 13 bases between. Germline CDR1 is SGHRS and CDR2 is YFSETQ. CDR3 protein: CASSPRGGMNTEAFF. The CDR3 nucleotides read TGCGCCAGCAGCCCAAGAGGGGGGATGAACACTGAAGCTTTCTTT.

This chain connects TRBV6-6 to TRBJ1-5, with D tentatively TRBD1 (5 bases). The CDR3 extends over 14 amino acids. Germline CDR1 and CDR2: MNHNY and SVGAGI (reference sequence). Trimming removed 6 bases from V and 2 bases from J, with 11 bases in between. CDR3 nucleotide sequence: TGTGCCAGCAGCCTGACCAGGGGCAATCAGCCCCAGCATTTT. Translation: CASSLTRGNQPQHF.

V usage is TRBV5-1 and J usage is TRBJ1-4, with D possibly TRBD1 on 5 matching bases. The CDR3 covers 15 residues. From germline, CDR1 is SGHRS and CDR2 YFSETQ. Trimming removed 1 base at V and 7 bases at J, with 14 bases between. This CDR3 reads CASSLSAGYREKLFF. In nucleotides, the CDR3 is TGCGCCAGCAGCTTGTCCGCAGGGTACCGTGAAAAACTGTTTTTT.

The CDR3 loop reads CASSLGTGLEGEQFF. The CDR3 DNA reads as TGTGCCAGCAGCTTAGGGACAGGCCTCGAGGGTGAGCAGTTCTTC. The chain carries TRBV7-9 and TRBJ2-1; 7 bases are a match to TRBD1. Germline values: CDR1 SEHNR, CDR2 FQNEAQ (reference sequence). With 1 base clipped from V and 9 bases from J, the junction kept 9 bases outside the gene matches. There are 15 residues in the CDR3. The whole variable domain, filled in from reference TRBV7-9 and TRBJ2-1, reads DTGVSQNPRHKITKRGQNVTFRCDPISEHNRLYWYRQTLGQGPEFLTYFQNEAQLEKSRLLSDRFSAERPKGSFSTLEIQRTEQGDSAMYLCASSLGTGLEGEQFFGPGTRLTVL.

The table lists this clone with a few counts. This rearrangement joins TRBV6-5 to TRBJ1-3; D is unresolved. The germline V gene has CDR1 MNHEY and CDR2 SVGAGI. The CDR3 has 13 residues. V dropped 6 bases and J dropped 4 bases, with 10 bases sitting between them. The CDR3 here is CASSTGEGNTIYF. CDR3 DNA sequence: TGTGCCAGCAGCACCGGGGAGGGAAACACCATATATTTT.

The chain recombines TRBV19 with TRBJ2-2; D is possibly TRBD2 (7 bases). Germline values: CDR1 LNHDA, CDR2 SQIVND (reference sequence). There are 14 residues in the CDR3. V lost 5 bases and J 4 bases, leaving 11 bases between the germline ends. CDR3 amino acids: CASSPRGATGELFF. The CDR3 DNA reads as TGTGCCAGTAGTCCCCGGGGGGCCACCGGGGAGCTGTTTTTT.

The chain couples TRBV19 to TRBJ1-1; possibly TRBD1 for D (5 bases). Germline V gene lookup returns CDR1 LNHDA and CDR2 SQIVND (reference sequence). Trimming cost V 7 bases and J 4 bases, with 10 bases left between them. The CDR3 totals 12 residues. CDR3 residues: CASTSGGTEAFF. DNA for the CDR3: TGTGCCAGTACCTCCGGGGGCACTGAAGCTTTCTTT.

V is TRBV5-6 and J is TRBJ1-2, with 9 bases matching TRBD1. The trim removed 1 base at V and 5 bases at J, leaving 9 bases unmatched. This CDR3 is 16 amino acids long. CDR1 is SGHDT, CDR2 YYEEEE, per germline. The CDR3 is CASSLNLGQGSYGYTF. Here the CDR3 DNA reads TGTGCCAGCAGCTTGAACCTAGGACAGGGGTCTTATGGCTACACCTTC.

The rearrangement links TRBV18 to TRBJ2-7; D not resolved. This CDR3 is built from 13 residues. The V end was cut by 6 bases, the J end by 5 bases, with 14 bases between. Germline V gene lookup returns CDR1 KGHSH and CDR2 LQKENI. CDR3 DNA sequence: TGTGCCAGCTCCCCCCTACCGGTCAACGAGCAGTACTTC. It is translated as CASSPLPVNEQYF.

CDR3 bases: TGTGCCAGCAGCTCCCCTACCGGGTCAGGAAACACCATATATTTT. Translated: CASSSPTGSGNTIYF. The chain couples TRBV5-4 to TRBJ1-3, with D unclear. This CDR3 contains 15 residues. Trimming removed 3 bases from V and 4 bases from J, with 14 bases in between. Looked up from germline, CDR1 is SGHNT and CDR2 is YYREEE (reference sequence).

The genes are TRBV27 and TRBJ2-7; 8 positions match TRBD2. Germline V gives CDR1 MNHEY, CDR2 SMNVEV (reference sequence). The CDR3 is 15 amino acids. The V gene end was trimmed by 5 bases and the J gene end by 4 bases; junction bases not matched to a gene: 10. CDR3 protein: CASSRRAGASYEQYF. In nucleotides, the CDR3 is TGTGCCAGCAGTCGTCGAGCGGGAGCCAGTTACGAGCAGTACTTC.